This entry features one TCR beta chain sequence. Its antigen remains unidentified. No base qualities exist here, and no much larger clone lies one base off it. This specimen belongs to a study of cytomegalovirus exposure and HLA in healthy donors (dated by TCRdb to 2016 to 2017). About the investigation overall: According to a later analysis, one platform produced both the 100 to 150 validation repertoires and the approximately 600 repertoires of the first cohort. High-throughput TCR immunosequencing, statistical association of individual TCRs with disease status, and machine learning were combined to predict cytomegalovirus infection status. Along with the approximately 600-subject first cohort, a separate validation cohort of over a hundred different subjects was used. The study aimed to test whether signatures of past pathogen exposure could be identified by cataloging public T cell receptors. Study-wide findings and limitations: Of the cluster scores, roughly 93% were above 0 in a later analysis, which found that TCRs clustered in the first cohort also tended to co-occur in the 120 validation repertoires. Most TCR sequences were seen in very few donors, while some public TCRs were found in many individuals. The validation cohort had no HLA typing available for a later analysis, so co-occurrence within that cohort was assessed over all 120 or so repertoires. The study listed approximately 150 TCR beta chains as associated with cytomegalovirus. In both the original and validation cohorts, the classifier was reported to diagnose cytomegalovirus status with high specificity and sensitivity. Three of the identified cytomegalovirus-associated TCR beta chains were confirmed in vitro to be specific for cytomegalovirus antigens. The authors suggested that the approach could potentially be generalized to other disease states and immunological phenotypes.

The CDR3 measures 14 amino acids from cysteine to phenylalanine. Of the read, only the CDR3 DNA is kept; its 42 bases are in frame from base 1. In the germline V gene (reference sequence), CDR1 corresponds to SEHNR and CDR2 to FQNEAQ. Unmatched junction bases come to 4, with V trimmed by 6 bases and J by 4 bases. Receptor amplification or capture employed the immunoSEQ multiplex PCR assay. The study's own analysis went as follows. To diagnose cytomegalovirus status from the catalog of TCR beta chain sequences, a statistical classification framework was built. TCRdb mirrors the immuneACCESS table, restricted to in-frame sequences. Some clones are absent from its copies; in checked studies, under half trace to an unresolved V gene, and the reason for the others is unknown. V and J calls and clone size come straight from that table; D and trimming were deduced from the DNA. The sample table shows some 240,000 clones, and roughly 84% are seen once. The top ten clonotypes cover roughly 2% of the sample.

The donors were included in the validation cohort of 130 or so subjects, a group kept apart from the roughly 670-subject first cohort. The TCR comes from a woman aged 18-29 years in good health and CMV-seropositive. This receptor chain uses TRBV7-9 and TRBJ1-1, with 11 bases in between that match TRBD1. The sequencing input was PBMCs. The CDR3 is CASSRTGGITEAFF. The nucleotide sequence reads TGTGCCAGCAGTCGGACAGGGGGCATCACTGAAGCTTTCTTT. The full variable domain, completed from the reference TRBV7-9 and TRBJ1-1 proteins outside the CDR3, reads DTGVSQNPRHKITKRGQNVTFRCDPISEHNRLYWYRQTLGQGPEFLTYFQNEAQLEKSRLLSDRFSAERPKGSFSTLEIQRTEQGDSAMYLCASSRTGGITEAFFGQGTRLTVV.